These 5 T cell receptor beta chains were sequenced from one sample in a study of cytomegalovirus exposure and HLA in healthy donors. With 60 Vbeta and 13 Jbeta primers, the PCR was carried out. Sequencing was performed with immunoSEQ multiplex PCR; in TCRdb, only in-frame clones are kept and a portion is missing. This sample contains more than 55,000 clones. Material: PBMCs. These receptors were collected from a woman in her 40s in good health and CMV-seropositive.

This sequence joins TRBV7-8 and TRBJ2-7, with TRBD1 identical over 10 bases. The CDR3 loop spans 16 amino acids. Germline V CDR1 and CDR2: SGHVS, FQNEAQ. The junction had 3 bases not matched to a gene; V was cut back by 1 base and J by 0 bases. CDR3 in amino acids: CASSLEGQGISYEQYF. CDR3 nucleotide sequence: TGTGCCAGCAGCTTAGAGGGACAGGGGATCTCCTACGAGCAGTACTTC.

The chain combines TRBV10-3 with TRBJ2-3; TRBD1 aligns across 7 bases. The CDR3 contains 15 residues. Trimming took 6 bases from V and 2 from J; bases not matched to a gene: 8. CDR1 is ENHRY, CDR2 SYGVKD, per germline. CDR3 sequence reads: CAISTYRGSTDTQYF. CDR3 DNA: TGTGCCATCAGCACTTACAGGGGTTCCACAGATACGCAGTATTTT.

The V and J genes are TRBV5-1 and TRBJ2-6; D is unresolved. Trimming left V 7 bases short and J 0 bases short, with 8 bases between. The CDR3 sequence is 14 residues long. Per germline, CDR1 SGHRS and CDR2 YFSETQ. The CDR3 DNA reads TGCGCCAGCCGTTATAGCTCTGGGGCCAACGTCCTGACTTTC. It is translated as CASRYSSGANVLTF.

In nucleotides, the CDR3 is TGTGCCAGCAGTTTGGAAAGTGGTGGGGGGTTGGATCAGCCCCAGCATTTT. This codes for CASSLESGGGLDQPQHF. The chain combines TRBV27 with TRBJ1-5; tentative D call: TRBD1 (5 bases). The length of the CDR3 is 17 residues. CDR1 and CDR2 from the germline V gene are MNHEY and SMNVEV (reference sequence). Trimming left V 3 bases short and J 5 bases short, with 20 bases between.

The genes are TRBV25-1 and TRBJ2-5; 10 bases line up with TRBD1. The CDR3 sequence is 13 residues long. Germline assignment: CDR1 MGHDK and CDR2 SYGVNS. The V segment lost 7 bases and the J segment 4 bases; nucleotides outside the gene matches: 3. The CDR3 DNA reads TGTGCCAGCACTCGACAGGGGGCAGAGACCCAGTACTTC. Translated: CASTRQGAETQYF. Looking up the rest from reference TRBV25-1 and TRBJ2-5 gives the full variable domain: EADIYQTPRYLVIGTGKKITLECSQTMGHDKMYWYQQDPGMELHLIHYSYGVNSTEKGDLSSESTVSRIRTEHFPLTLESARPSHTSQYLCASTRQGAETQYFGPGTRLLVL.